The 10 T cell receptor beta chains listed next were all sequenced from one sample in a study of early T cells in non-severe SARS-CoV-2 infection. TCRdb reanalysed the 5' RACE reads using MiXCR and keeps one entry per CDR3 protein. Of approximately 97,000 distinct CDR3 sequences in the sample, approximately 11% are singletons; the top ten hold roughly 4.8%. The sample in question was whole blood, obtained at baseline. The receptors come from an adult who was a healthcare worker with PCR-confirmed SARS-CoV-2 infection or an uninfected control (not recorded which).

This clonotype was observed many times. The J gene is TRBJ1-1, the V gene TRBV5-4; D is perhaps TRBD1 (6 bases). Between the trimmed V and J ends, which lost 4 bases and 5 bases, there was a span of 18 bases. Germline V CDR1 and CDR2: SGHNT, YYREEE (reference sequence). CDR3 length equals 15 residues. CDR3 region: CASSLPTGLRTEAFF. In DNA form, the CDR3 reads TGTGCCAGCAGCCTGCCTACAGGGTTGAGGACTGAAGCTTTCTTT.

This clonotype was detected a few times. The chain employs TRBV7-9 and TRBJ2-1; no reliable D call. Trimming removed 5 bases from V and 8 bases from J, with 10 bases in between. This CDR3 is 12 amino acids long. The germline gives CDR1 SEHNR, CDR2 FQNEAQ (reference sequence). CDR3 bases: TGTGCCAGCAGCAGACATGGGTATGAGCAGTTCTTC. The encoded protein is CASSRHGYEQFF.

This clonotype was recorded at least ten times. The chain couples TRBV29-1 to TRBJ2-1, with 11 bases that match TRBD2. Germline V gene sequence: CDR1 SQVTM, CDR2 ANQGSEA. The trim removed 2 bases at V and 7 bases at J, leaving 4 bases unmatched. The CDR3 is made up of 14 amino acids. The CDR3 coding sequence is TGCAGCGTTGAACCGGGACTAGCGGCTAATGAGCAGTTCTTC. It codes for CSVEPGLAANEQFF.

The J gene is TRBJ1-5, the V gene TRBV10-2; D may be TRBD1 (5 bases). The V and J ends lost 4 bases and 5 bases respectively, with 12 bases between them. Germline V gene lookup returns CDR1 WSHSY and CDR2 SAAADI. This CDR3 is 14 amino acids long. The CDR3 DNA sequence: TGCGCCAGCAGTGTAAGTGAGGGACATCAGCCCCAGCATTTT. Its translation: CASSVSEGHQPQHF.

CDR3 sequence (DNA): TGTGCCAGCAGCCAATTCGGTGAGCAGTACTTC. This gives the protein CASSQFGEQYF. The rearrangement links TRBV3-1 to TRBJ2-7; D unresolved. V was shortened by 2 bases and J by 7 bases, with 6 bases between the two germline ends. Germline values: CDR1 LGHDT, CDR2 YNNKEL (reference sequence). CDR3 size: 11 residues.

The chain employs TRBV7-9 and TRBJ2-3; 13 nucleotides align to TRBD2. The junction had 8 bases not matched to a gene; V was cut back by 4 bases and J by 1 base. There are 18 residues in the CDR3. Per the germline V gene, CDR1 is SEHNR and CDR2 is FQNEAQ (reference sequence). CDR3 nucleotide sequence: TGTGCCAGCAGCTCCACTAGCGGGGGGGCGTTCCGCACAGATACGCAGTATTTT. Translating it yields CASSSTSGGAFRTDTQYF.

This clonotype was found a few times. This rearrangement joins TRBV20-1 to TRBJ1-5; TRBD1 matches at 7 bases. Trimming removed 0 bases from V and 0 bases from J; junction bases left unmatched: 8. Germline CDR1 is DFQATT and CDR2 is SNEGSKA (reference sequence). This CDR3 has 17 amino acids. CDR3 amino acids: CSARETGTLYSNQPQHF. CDR3 DNA: TGCAGTGCTAGAGAGACAGGGACCCTTTATAGCAATCAGCCCCAGCATTTT.

The table lists this clonotype with many counts. The chain has TRBV15 and TRBJ2-1, with D tentatively TRBD2 (5 bases). This CDR3 spans 14 amino acids. CDR1 and CDR2 from the germline V gene are LNHNV and YYDKDF (reference sequence). Trimming shortened V by 6 bases and J by 3 bases, and 12 bases separated the two germline ends. The CDR3 here is CATSGSVDYNEQFF. The CDR3 DNA is TGTGCCACCAGTGGGAGTGTGGACTACAATGAGCAGTTCTTC.

This clonotype was detected only a few times. The V gene is TRBV24-1, the J gene TRBJ2-1, with D perhaps TRBD1 (6 bases). Germline V gives CDR1 KGHDR, CDR2 SFDVKD. This CDR3 comprises 16 residues. V was clipped by 4 bases and J by 0 bases, with 12 bases between them. CDR3 DNA: TGTGCCACCAGTGAAGGCAGGGGCGCCTCCTACAATGAGCAGTTCTTC. This translates into CATSEGRGASYNEQFF.

This clonotype was detected many times. This sequence joins TRBV7-9 and TRBJ2-1; 7 positions match TRBD2. J lost 5 bases, V lost 4 bases, and 11 bases had no gene match. The CDR3 totals 16 residues. Germline assignment: CDR1 SEHNR and CDR2 FQNEAQ (reference sequence). CDR3 residues: CASSSWSSGANNEQFF. In nucleotides, the CDR3 is TGTGCCAGCAGCTCTTGGTCTAGCGGAGCTAACAATGAGCAGTTCTTC.